A single T cell receptor beta chain is shown here with its context. Patients from Seattle were sampled longitudinally, starting during active infection. The data stem from a study of blood T cell repertoires in COVID-19. About the research overall: Specimens from acute and convalescent COVID-19 originated in the United States, Italy and Spain. From T cells, B-cell-depleted T cells, or PBMCs came the material, which was cDNA or gDNA.

Original methodology: Amplification from reference gene primers served as the basis for estimated nucleated cell counts. TCRdb's table, derived via immunoSEQ multiplex PCR, lists solely in-frame clones and lacks some. The DNA was the basis for D and trimming; V, J and clone size are from that table. The sample carries 150,000 to 200,000 clones, under 85% recorded once. Germline V gene data show CDR1 as LNHDA and CDR2 as SQIVND (reference sequence). The trim removed 8 bases at V and 1 base at J, leaving 7 bases unmatched. CDR3 length: 14 residues. The origin of this receptor is a woman between 65 and 79 years old with COVID-19, enrolled during active disease. J is TRBJ1-1 and V is TRBV19; 7 positions agree with TRBD1. Sequencing was done on a sample of peripheral blood. The CDR3 is CASRADRPNTEAFF. DNA for the CDR3: TGTGCCAGTCGTGCGGACAGGCCGAACACTGAAGCTTTCTTT.